This section outlines one T cell receptor beta chain sequence together with its context. As yet, its antigen is unknown. The data belong to a study of Ad26.COV2.S vaccination and SARS-CoV-2 variants. The study's findings and limits: The authors reported substantial breadth in spike-specific CD8+ and CD4+ T cell responses after vaccination. Individuals receiving vaccine had higher spike-specific TCR breadth than placebo recipients did. The analyses of TCR breadth and depth may have understated the size of total T cell responses.

Here immunoSEQ multiplex PCR was the method, and the copy in TCRdb shows in-frame clones only, minus some. The data contain roughly 180,000 clones, 87% of them singletons. Germline loops: CDR1 SGHRS, CDR2 YFSETQ. The trim removed 1 base at V and 4 bases at J, leaving 12 bases unmatched. The CDR3 has 17 residues. Sequenced here: peripheral blood, sampled after recovery from COVID-19. The source is a human donor who had recovered from COVID-19. This chain joins TRBV5-1 and TRBJ2-7, with 9 bases fitting TRBD1. In DNA, the CDR3 is TGCGCCAGCAGCTTGCCGAACGGACAGGGGCGAGCTTACGAGCAGTACTTC. Translated, it gives CASSLPNGQGRAYEQYF.